The T cell receptor beta chain under discussion was sequenced for a study of cytotoxic CD8 clonotypes in ibrutinib-treated CLL. This clone was picked up a small number of times. Its specificity is unknown. Frozen-stored PBMCs produced roughly 2 micrograms of genomic DNA for TCR beta libraries. Trimming pared 5 bases from V and 2 bases from J, leaving 12 bases between. The CDR3 covers 14 residues. Germline CDR1 is SGHTA and CDR2 is FQGNSA. Points from the study as a whole: Public clonotypes, an uncommon group, contracted or remained stable on treatment.

Depths of 1 in 200,000 to 1 in 1 million T cells were the sequencing target. Repertoires were generated with immunoSEQ multiplex PCR, while TCRdb's copy carries only in-frame clones and drops some. The sample lists 200,000 or so clones; more than 65% were seen once. J is TRBJ1-1 and V is TRBV7-2, with a possible D match to TRBD1 (6 bases). This sequence originates from a human donor with chronic lymphocytic leukemia. The material sequenced was PBMCs, taken after 12 months of ibrutinib treatment. Written as DNA, the CDR3 is TGTGCCAGCAGCCGAGGGGGGGGCAACACTGAAGCTTTCTTT. This sequence encodes CASSRGGGNTEAFF.